These 2 T cell receptor beta chains were all obtained from the same sample, sequenced in a study of Ad26.COV2.S vaccination and SARS-CoV-2 variants. Measured with immunoSEQ multiplex PCR; TCRdb has only the in-frame clones, and not every one. The sample gives around 350,000 clones, around 92% of which show up once; 3% to 4% is in the top ten. This sample comprised peripheral blood, obtained after recovery from COVID-19. All receptors derive from a human donor who had recovered from COVID-19.

This chain uses TRBV27 with TRBJ1-5, with a possible D match to TRBD1 (6 bases). This CDR3 spans 14 amino acids. V lost 6 bases and J 5 bases, leaving 14 bases between the germline ends. Germline assignment: CDR1 MNHEY and CDR2 SMNVEV (reference sequence). CDR3 in DNA: TGTGCCAGCAGCCGTGACAGGATCGATCAGCCCCAGCATTTT. Translating it yields CASSRDRIDQPQHF.

The J gene is TRBJ2-5, the V gene TRBV19, with D possibly being TRBD1 (5 bases). The CDR3 has 14 amino acids. The germline V and J ends were trimmed by 5 bases and 5 bases, with 15 bases remaining between them. Per the germline V gene, CDR1 is LNHDA and CDR2 is SQIVND (reference sequence). Written as DNA, the CDR3 is TGTGCCAGTAGTCATAGGGGAAGTTGGGAGACCCAGTACTTC. Its protein is CASSHRGSWETQYF.